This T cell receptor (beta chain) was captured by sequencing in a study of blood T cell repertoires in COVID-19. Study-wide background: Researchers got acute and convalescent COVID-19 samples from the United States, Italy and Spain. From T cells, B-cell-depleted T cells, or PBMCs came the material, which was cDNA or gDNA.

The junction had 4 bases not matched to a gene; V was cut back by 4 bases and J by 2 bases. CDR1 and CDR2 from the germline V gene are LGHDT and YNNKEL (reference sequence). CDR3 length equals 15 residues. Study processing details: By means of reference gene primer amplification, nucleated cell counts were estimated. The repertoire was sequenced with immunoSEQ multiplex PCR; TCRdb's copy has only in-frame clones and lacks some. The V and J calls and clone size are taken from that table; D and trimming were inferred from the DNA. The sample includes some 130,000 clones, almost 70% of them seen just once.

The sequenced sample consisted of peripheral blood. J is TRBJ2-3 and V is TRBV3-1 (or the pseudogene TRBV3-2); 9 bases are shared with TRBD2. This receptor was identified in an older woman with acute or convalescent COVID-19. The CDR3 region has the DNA TGTGCCAGCAGCCTTAGCGGGGGAGCCACAGATACGCAGTATTTT. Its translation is CASSLSGGATDTQYF.